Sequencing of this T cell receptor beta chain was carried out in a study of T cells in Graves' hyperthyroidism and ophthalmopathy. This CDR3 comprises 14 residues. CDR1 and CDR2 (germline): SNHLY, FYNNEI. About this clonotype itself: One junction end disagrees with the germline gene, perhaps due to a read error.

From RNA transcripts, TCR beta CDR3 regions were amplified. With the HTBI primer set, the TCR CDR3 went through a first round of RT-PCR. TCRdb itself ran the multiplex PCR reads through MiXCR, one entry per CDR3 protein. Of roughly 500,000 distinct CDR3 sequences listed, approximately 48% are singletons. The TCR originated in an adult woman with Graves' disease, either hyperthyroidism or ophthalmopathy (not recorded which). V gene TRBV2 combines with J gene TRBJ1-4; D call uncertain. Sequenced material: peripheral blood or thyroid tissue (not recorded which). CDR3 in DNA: TGTACCAGCAGAAAGGGCAGACTAAATGAAAAACTGTTTTTT. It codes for CTSRKGRLNEKLFF.